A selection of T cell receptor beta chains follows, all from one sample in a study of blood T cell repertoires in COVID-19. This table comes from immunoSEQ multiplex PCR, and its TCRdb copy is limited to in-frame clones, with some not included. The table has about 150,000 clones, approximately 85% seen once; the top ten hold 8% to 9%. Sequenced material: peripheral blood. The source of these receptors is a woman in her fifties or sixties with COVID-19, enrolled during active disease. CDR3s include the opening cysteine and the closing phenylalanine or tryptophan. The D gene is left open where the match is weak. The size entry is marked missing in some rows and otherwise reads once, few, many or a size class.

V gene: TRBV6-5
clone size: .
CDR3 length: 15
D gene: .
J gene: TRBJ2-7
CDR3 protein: CASSRDSFGGYEQYF
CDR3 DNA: TGTGCCAGCAGTCGGGACTCGTTTGGAGGCTACGAGCAGTACTTC

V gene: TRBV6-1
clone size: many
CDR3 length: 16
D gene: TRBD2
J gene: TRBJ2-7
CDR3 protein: CASSGSSSGLSYEQYF
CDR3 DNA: TGTGCCAGCAGTGGGTCCTCTAGCGGGCTCTCCTACGAGCAGTACTTC

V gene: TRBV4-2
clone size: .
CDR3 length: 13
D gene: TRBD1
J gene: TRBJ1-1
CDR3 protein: CASSQDRGTTSFF
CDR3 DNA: TGTGCCAGCAGCCAAGACAGGGGGACCACGTCTTTCTTT

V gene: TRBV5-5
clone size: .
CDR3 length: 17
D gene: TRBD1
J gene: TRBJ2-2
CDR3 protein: CASSSPTGGTNTGELFF
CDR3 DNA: TGTGCCAGCAGTTCGCCGACAGGGGGGACGAACACCGGGGAGCTGTTTTTT

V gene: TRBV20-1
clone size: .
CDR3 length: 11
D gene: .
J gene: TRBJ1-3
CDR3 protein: CSANNGNTIYF
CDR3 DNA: TGCAGTGCTAATAATGGAAACACCATATATTTT

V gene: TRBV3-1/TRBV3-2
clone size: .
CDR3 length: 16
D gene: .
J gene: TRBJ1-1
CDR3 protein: CASSPLQGNWNTEAFF
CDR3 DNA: TGTGCCAGCAGCCCCCTACAGGGAAATTGGAACACTGAAGCTTTCTTT

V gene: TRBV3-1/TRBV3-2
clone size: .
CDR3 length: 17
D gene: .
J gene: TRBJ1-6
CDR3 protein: CASSPSDILGGNSPLHF
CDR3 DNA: TGTGCCAGCAGCCCTTCGGACATCCTCGGAGGGAATTCACCCCTCCACTTT

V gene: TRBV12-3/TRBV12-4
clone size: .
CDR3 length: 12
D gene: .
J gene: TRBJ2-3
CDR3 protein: CASSFGGPRQYF
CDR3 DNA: TGTGCCAGCAGTTTTGGCGGCCCAAGGCAGTATTTT

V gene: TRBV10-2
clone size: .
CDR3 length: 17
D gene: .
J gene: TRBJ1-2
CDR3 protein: CASSVQGTLPSNYGYTF
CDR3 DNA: TGCGCCAGCAGTGTACAGGGAACATTGCCAAGTAACTATGGCTACACCTTC

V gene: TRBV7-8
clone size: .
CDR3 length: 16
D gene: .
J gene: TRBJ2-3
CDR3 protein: CASSYYHGSMTDTQYF
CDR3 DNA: TGTGCCAGCAGCTATTATCACGGTAGTATGACAGATACGCAGTATTTT